A single sample is the source of the 5 T cell receptor beta chains below, sequenced in a study of T cell repertoires in cytomegalovirus infection. TCRdb reprocessed the reads with MiXCR, giving one entry per CDR3 protein. This repertoire shows some 450,000 distinct CDR3 sequences, 25% to 40% found once; its top ten account for around 15%. The sample taken for sequencing was PBMCs. All receptors derive from a human donor in good health (CMV status not recorded). Some clones in this sample may be carry-over from other donors' samples.

The table lists this clonotype with many counts. The genes are TRBV7-2 and TRBJ2-3; D is ambiguous. Germline CDR1 SGHTA, CDR2 FQGNSA. The CDR3 runs 12 residues. V lost 6 bases and J 0 bases, leaving 4 bases between the germline ends. CDR3 sequence reads: CASRTSTDTQYF. Here the CDR3 DNA reads TGTGCCAGCAGGACTAGCACAGATACGCAGTATTTT.

The chain recombines TRBV10-3 with TRBJ1-2; 7 bases align to TRBD1. The CDR3 sequence is 15 residues long. Germline CDR1 ENHRY, CDR2 SYGVKD. CDR3 sequence: CDTRGDSQGNYGYTF. Written as DNA, the CDR3 is TGTGACACCCGGGGGGATTCACAGGGGAACTATGGCTACACCTTC.

V is TRBV29-1 and J is TRBJ2-3; D is unresolved. This CDR3 is 12 amino acids long. V gave up 4 bases and J gave up 5 bases, with 10 bases separating them. Germline values: CDR1 SQVTM, CDR2 ANQGSEA. The DNA for the CDR3 is TGCAGCGTTGTTAAATTGGGAGATACGCAGTATTTT. Its translation is CSVVKLGDTQYF.

This clonotype was detected many times. The rearrangement uses TRBV7-3 and TRBJ2-2; D is uncertain. CDR3 length equals 17 residues. V lost 0 bases, J lost 1 base, and 12 bases lay in between. The germline V gene has CDR1 SGHTA and CDR2 FQGTGA. CDR3 nucleotides: TGTGCCAGCAGCTTAACGCGGTGGGGTAGGAACACCGGGGAGCTGTTTTTT. It codes for CASSLTRWGRNTGELFF.

This clonotype was seen ten or more times. The chain combines TRBV7-2 with TRBJ2-7, with D unclear. The CDR3 is 13 amino acids. The germline V gene encodes CDR1 SGHTA and CDR2 FQGNSA. Trimming took 5 bases from V and 1 from J, leaving 9 bases between them. The DNA for the CDR3 is TGTGCCAGCAGCGCCGCAAGATCCTACGAGCAGTACTTC. Protein product: CASSAARSYEQYF.